The 5 T cell receptor beta chains below were found in one sample sequenced in a study of T cell responses to AZD1222 COVID-19 vaccine. Using immunoSEQ multiplex PCR, the repertoire was profiled, and TCRdb retains in-frame clones only, with some absent. This table holds about 110,000 clones, around 90% found once. The sequencing here drew on peripheral blood, taken 28 days after the second AZD1222 dose. The receptors were gathered from an adult who received the AZD1222 COVID-19 vaccine.

The chain employs TRBV5-1 and TRBJ1-3; tentative D call: TRBD1 (6 bases). The CDR3 loop spans 14 amino acids. V lost 0 bases to trimming and J lost 4 bases, with 8 bases between them. Germline V gene lookup returns CDR1 SGHRS and CDR2 YFSETQ. CDR3 in DNA: TGCGCCAGCAGCTTGGAGGGGGGAGGAAACACCATATATTTT. Residues: CASSLEGGGNTIYF.

The J gene is TRBJ2-5, the V gene TRBV30, with TRBD2 as a possible D gene (7 bases). Germline V gene sequence: CDR1 GTSNPN, CDR2 SVGIG (reference sequence). Trimming shortened V by 5 bases and J by 5 bases, and 12 bases separated the two germline ends. The CDR3 contains 12 residues. The CDR3 nucleotides read TGTGCCTGGGAAGGGGGGGCCGAGACCCAGTACTTC. It yields the protein CAWEGGAETQYF.

The chain joins TRBV7-8 to TRBJ2-2, with D perhaps matching TRBD2 (6 bases). The germline V and J ends were trimmed by 5 bases and 6 bases, with 16 bases remaining between them. Germline CDR1 reads SGHVS; CDR2 reads FQNEAQ. CDR3 length equals 15 residues. This chain's CDR3 is CASSTGGAGAGELFF. DNA of the CDR3: TGTGCCAGCAGCACTGGAGGGGCGGGCGCCGGGGAGCTGTTTTTT.

This clone has just one count. The chain couples TRBV4-1 to TRBJ2-7; D unclear. The germline gives CDR1 MGHRA, CDR2 YSYEKL. The CDR3 has 13 amino acids. V was trimmed by 1 base and J by 1 base, leaving 5 bases between them. CDR3 amino acids: CASSQAGSYEQYF. CDR3 DNA sequence: TGCGCCAGCAGCCAAGCCGGGTCCTACGAGCAGTACTTC.

The rearrangement joins TRBV6-5 to TRBJ2-7; 11 bases agree with TRBD1. The CDR3 is made up of 15 amino acids. Germline V lookup: CDR1 MNHEY, CDR2 SVGAGI. After removal of 6 bases from V and 4 bases from J, the junction contained 8 bases not matched to a gene. This CDR3 reads CASRPGQGAQYEQYF. Written as DNA, the CDR3 is TGTGCCAGCAGACCTGGACAGGGGGCTCAGTACGAGCAGTACTTC.